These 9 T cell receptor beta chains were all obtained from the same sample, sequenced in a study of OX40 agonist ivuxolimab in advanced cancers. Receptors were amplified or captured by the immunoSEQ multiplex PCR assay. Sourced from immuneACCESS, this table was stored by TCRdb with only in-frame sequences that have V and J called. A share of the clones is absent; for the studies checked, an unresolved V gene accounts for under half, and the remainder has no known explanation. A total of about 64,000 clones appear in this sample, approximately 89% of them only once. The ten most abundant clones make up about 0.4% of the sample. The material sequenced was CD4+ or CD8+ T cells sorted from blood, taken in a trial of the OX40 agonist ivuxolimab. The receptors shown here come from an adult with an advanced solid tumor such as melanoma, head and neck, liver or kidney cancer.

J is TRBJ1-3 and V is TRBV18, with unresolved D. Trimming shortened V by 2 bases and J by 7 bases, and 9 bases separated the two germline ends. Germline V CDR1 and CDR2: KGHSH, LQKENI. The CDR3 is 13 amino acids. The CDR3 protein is CASSPSGLNTIYF. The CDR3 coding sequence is TGTGCCAGCTCACCAAGCGGTCTGAACACCATATATTTT.

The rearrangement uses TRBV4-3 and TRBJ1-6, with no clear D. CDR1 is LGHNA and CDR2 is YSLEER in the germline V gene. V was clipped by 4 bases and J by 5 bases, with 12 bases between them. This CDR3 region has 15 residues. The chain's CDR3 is CASSPSNAHNSPLHF. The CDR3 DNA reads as TGCGCCAGCAGCCCCTCGAACGCACATAATTCACCCCTCCACTTT.

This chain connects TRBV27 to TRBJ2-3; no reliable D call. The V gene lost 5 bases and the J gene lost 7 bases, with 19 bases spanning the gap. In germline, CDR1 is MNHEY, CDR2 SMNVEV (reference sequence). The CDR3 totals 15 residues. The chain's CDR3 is CASSPTPGSSNTQYF. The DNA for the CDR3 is TGTGCCAGCAGTCCAACACCGGGCTCATCGAATACGCAGTATTTT.

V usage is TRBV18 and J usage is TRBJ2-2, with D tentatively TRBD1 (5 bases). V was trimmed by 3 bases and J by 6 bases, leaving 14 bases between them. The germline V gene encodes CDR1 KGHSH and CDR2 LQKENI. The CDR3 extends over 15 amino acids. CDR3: CASSPIMSRAGELFF. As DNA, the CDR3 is TGTGCCAGCTCACCCATAATGTCCAGGGCCGGGGAGCTGTTTTTT.

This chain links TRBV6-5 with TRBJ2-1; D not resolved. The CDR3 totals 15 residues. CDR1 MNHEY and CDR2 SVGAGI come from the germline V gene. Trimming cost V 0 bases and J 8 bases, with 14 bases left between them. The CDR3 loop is CASSYSPQLFYEQFF. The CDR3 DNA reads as TGTGCCAGCAGTTACTCCCCCCAATTATTCTATGAGCAGTTCTTC.

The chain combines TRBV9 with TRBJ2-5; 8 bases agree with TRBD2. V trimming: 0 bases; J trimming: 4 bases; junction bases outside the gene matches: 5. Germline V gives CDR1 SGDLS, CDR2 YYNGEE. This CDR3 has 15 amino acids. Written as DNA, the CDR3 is TGTGCCAGCAGCGTAGACGCGGGAGGTGGAGAGACCCAGTACTTC. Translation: CASSVDAGGGETQYF.

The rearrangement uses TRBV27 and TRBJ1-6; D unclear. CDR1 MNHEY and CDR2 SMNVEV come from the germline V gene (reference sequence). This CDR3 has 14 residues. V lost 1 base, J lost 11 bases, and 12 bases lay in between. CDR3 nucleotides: TGTGCCAGCAGTTTATGGCCCTCCCGGGCACCCCTCCACTTT. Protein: CASSLWPSRAPLHF.

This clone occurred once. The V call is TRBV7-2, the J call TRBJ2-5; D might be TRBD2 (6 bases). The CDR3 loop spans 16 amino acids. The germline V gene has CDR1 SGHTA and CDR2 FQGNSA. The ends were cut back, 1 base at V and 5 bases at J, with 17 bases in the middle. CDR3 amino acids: CASSLGAGLWVETQYF. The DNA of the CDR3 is TGTGCCAGCAGCTTAGGGGCGGGATTGTGGGTTGAGACCCAGTACTTC.

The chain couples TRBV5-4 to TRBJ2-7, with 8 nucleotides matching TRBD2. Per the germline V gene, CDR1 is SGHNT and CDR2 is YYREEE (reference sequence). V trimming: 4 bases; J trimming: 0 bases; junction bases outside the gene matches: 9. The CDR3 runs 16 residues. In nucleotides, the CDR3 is TGTGCCAGCAGCCCGGAGGCTAGCGGGTACTCCTACGAGCAGTACTTC. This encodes CASSPEASGYSYEQYF.